One and the same sample provided the 17 T cell receptor beta chains below, sequenced in a study of shared clonotypes between healthy human individuals. Libraries were prepared by immunoSEQ multiplex PCR; TCRdb keeps only in-frame clonotypes and omits some of them. The sample includes about 480,000 clones, 79% seen only once; the top ten take 10% to 15%. The sequenced material came from PBMCs. The receptors stem from a woman in her thirties or forties in good health. Some clones in this sample may be carry-over from other donors' samples.

The CDR3 loop is CASTVTGTPYNQPQHF. CDR3 coding DNA: TGTGCCAGTACCGTCACCGGGACACCCTACAATCAGCCCCAGCATTTT. The genes are TRBV7-8 and TRBJ1-5; maybe TRBD1 (6 bases). V was trimmed by 9 bases and J by 3 bases, leaving 21 bases between them. Germline loops: CDR1 SGHVS, CDR2 FQNEAQ. The length of the CDR3 is 16 residues.

The table lists this clone with a few counts. This sequence joins TRBV9 and TRBJ1-2, with 7 bases matching TRBD1. The V and J ends lost 6 bases and 1 base, in that order; junction bases with no gene match: 9. There are 15 residues in the CDR3. Germline values: CDR1 SGDLS, CDR2 YYNGEE. Here the CDR3 DNA reads TGTGCCAGCACATTTGGGGGACAGAATAACTATGGCTACACCTTC. Its protein product is CASTFGGQNNYGYTF.

The chain uses TRBV11-1 and TRBJ1-5; D is perhaps TRBD1 (6 bases). This CDR3 comprises 14 residues. Germline CDR1 and CDR2: SGHAT and FQDESV (reference sequence). Trimming shortened V by 3 bases and J by 10 bases, and 16 bases separated the two germline ends. CDR3 protein: CASSFAEGGGPQHF. The CDR3 DNA reads as TGTGCCAGCAGCTTCGCCGAAGGGGGGGGTCCCCAGCATTTT.

The CDR3 loop reads CASSFGTSVTGELFF. For the CDR3, the DNA is TGTGCCAGCAGCTTCGGGACTAGCGTCACCGGGGAGCTGTTTTTT. The chain is built from TRBV7-2 and TRBJ2-2, with 10 bases identical to TRBD2. Per the germline V gene, CDR1 is SGHTA and CDR2 is FQGNSA. V lost 3 bases and J lost 4; bases outside the gene matches: 2. This CDR3 spans 15 amino acids.

This clone was seen only once. This rearrangement joins TRBV5-4 to TRBJ2-6; D gene ambiguous. V lost 4 bases and J lost 2, with 10 bases in between. This CDR3 contains 15 residues. Germline CDR1 and CDR2: SGHNT and YYREEE (reference sequence). CDR3 in amino acids: CASSLNSAGANVLTF. In DNA form, the CDR3 reads TGTGCCAGCAGCCTAAATTCGGCTGGGGCCAACGTCCTGACTTTC.

The J gene is TRBJ2-1, the V gene TRBV6-6; 7 bases line up with TRBD1. Per the germline V gene, CDR1 is MNHNY and CDR2 is SVGAGI (reference sequence). The V segment lost 7 bases and the J segment 3 bases; nucleotides outside the gene matches: 6. CDR3 size: 14 residues. CDR3 sequence (DNA): TGTGCCAGCAACCAACAGGGGTTCTACAATGAGCAGTTCTTC. It codes for CASNQQGFYNEQFF.

This clone has a handful of counts. J is TRBJ2-2 and V is TRBV5-1, with 10 nucleotides matching TRBD2. V was clipped by 4 bases and J by 7 bases; unmatched bases: 16. Germline assignment: CDR1 SGHRS and CDR2 YFSETQ. The CDR3 extends over 18 amino acids. In DNA form, the CDR3 reads TGCGCCAGCAGCCCCGGACTAGCGGTCTTCCCAGGGGACGGGGAGCTGTTTTTT. It yields the protein CASSPGLAVFPGDGELFF.

The rearrangement joins TRBV9 to TRBJ2-5, with 9 bases fitting TRBD2. The germline V gene encodes CDR1 SGDLS and CDR2 YYNGEE. This CDR3 region has 16 residues. V was clipped by 0 bases and J by 5 bases; unmatched bases: 8. The CDR3 DNA sequence: TGTGCCAGCAGCGTAGGGGCTAGCGGGACCCATGAGACCCAGTACTTC. Amino acids: CASSVGASGTHETQYF.

The rearrangement links TRBV7-3 to TRBJ2-5; D is unresolved. Germline V lookup: CDR1 SGHTA, CDR2 FQGTGA. Trimming shortened V by 0 bases and J by 5 bases, and 7 bases separated the two germline ends. The CDR3 length is 13 residues. CDR3 sequence: CASSLTSRETQYF. The CDR3 DNA reads as TGTGCCAGCAGCTTAACGTCCAGGGAGACCCAGTACTTC.

This clone was picked up a small number of times. The chain is built from TRBV11-2 and TRBJ2-1, with D possibly called TRBD1 or TRBD2 (7 bases each). The CDR3 length is 14 residues. The V gene lost 1 base and the J gene lost 13 bases, with 17 bases spanning the gap. The V gene's germline CDR1 is SGHAT and CDR2 FQNNGV. The CDR3 sequence is CASSLGGRGPFQFF. In DNA form, the CDR3 reads TGTGCCAGCAGCTTAGGGGGGAGGGGGCCCTTTCAGTTCTTC.

This clone has a handful of counts. V usage is TRBV19 and J usage is TRBJ2-1; 12 positions match TRBD2. CDR1 is LNHDA and CDR2 is SQIVND in the germline V gene (reference sequence). V lost 7 bases to trimming and J lost 9 bases; unmatched junction nucleotides: 7. The CDR3 sequence is 14 residues long. In DNA form, the CDR3 reads TGTGCCAGTACGAGACTAGCGGGAGTAGCTGAGCAGTTCTTC. It translates to CASTRLAGVAEQFF.

The V and J genes are TRBV30 and TRBJ2-7; 9 nucleotides match TRBD1. With 0 bases clipped from V and 3 bases from J, the junction kept 3 bases outside the gene matches. The CDR3 spans 14 residues. Germline V gene sequence: CDR1 GTSNPN, CDR2 SVGIG (reference sequence). CDR3 protein: CAWSVGTGLYEQYF. In DNA form, the CDR3 reads TGTGCCTGGAGTGTAGGGACAGGGCTCTACGAGCAGTACTTC.

V and J are TRBV6-1 and TRBJ2-7; possibly TRBD2 for D (5 bases). The CDR3 loop spans 16 amino acids. Germline V lookup: CDR1 MNHNS, CDR2 SASEGT. V dropped 4 bases and J dropped 6 bases, with 22 bases sitting between them. CDR3 sequence: CASSASRSGPWGEQYF. The DNA for the CDR3 is TGTGCCAGCAGTGCCTCTAGGAGCGGTCCCTGGGGCGAGCAGTACTTC.

This clone was seen only a few times. This CDR3 is CASSQRRGSTGELFF. In DNA form, the CDR3 reads TGTGCCAGCAGCCAACGGCGCGGGTCAACCGGGGAGCTGTTTTTT. The chain links TRBV14 to TRBJ2-2; tentative D call: TRBD2 (5 bases). From germline, CDR1 is SGHDN and CDR2 FVKESK. V lost 2 bases to trimming and J lost 5 bases, with 12 bases between them. This CDR3 comprises 15 residues.

The chain carries TRBV19 and TRBJ1-1; weak D call: TRBD1 (5 bases). Trimming removed 7 bases from V and 2 bases from J, with 11 bases in between. The CDR3 contains 13 residues. Looked up from germline, CDR1 is LNHDA and CDR2 is SQIVND (reference sequence). In nucleotides, the CDR3 is TGTGCCAGTAACAGGCAGGGAAACACTGAAGCTTTCTTT. Amino acid sequence: CASNRQGNTEAFF.

The V call is TRBV2, the J call TRBJ2-7, with D perhaps matching TRBD2 (7 bases). CDR3 length equals 16 residues. V was clipped by 4 bases and J by 2 bases, with 18 bases between them. Looked up from germline, CDR1 is SNHLY and CDR2 is FYNNEI. This CDR3 is CASSGVAGALTYEQYF. CDR3 coding DNA: TGTGCCAGCAGTGGAGTGGCGGGGGCTCTCACCTACGAGCAGTACTTC.

This chain connects TRBV18 to TRBJ1-5; D gene uncertain. CDR3 length: 14 amino acids. V lost 6 bases and J 6 bases, leaving 15 bases between the germline ends. Germline V CDR1 and CDR2: KGHSH, LQKENI. CDR3 protein: CASSQDTAGQPQHF. CDR3 in DNA: TGTGCCAGCTCGCAAGATACTGCGGGTCAGCCCCAGCATTTT.